This TCR beta chain was captured by sequencing in a study of shared T cell receptors in the human thymus. The CDR3 spans 11 residues. V was trimmed by 7 bases and J by 12 bases, leaving 16 bases between them. From germline, CDR1 is SQVTM and CDR2 ANQGSEA. The data were produced by immunoSEQ multiplex PCR, yet TCRdb's version contains in-frame clones alone and is incomplete. Among hundreds of thousands of clones, 95% were seen once, and the ten largest hold about 0.02%. This clone occurred a few times. Sequencing input: thymocytes. This receptor was taken from a human donor. The chain joins TRBV29-1 to TRBJ2-1, with a weak D call TRBD1 (5 bases). CDR3 sequence reads: CSDRKATGQFF. Here the CDR3 DNA reads TGCAGCGACCGCAAGGCTACAGGGCAGTTCTTC.